What follows are 21 T cell receptor beta chains derived from one specimen sequenced in a study of T cell repertoires in cytomegalovirus infection. MiXCR, applied by TCRdb to the reads, yields one record per CDR3 protein. This sample has approximately 400,000 distinct CDR3 sequences, with 30% to 40% found just once. Sequenced: PBMCs. The source of these receptors is a human donor in good health (CMV status not recorded). Some clones in this sample may be carry-over from other donors' samples.

This clonotype has more than one count but fewer than ten. The chain joins TRBV5-4 to TRBJ2-3; 9 bases line up with TRBD2. The CDR3 contains 15 residues. Germline CDR1 is SGHNT and CDR2 is YYREEE (reference sequence). The V gene end was trimmed by 4 bases and the J gene end by 2 bases; junction bases not matched to a gene: 5. The CDR3 is CASSLKRGVTDTQYF. CDR3 coding DNA: TGTGCCAGCAGCCTGAAGCGGGGGGTCACAGATACGCAGTATTTT.

Worth noting for this clonotype: The junction and the germline gene differ at one end; a read error may be behind it. The chain uses TRBV7-9 and TRBJ1-1; no firm D call. The CDR3 covers 14 residues. Per the germline V gene, CDR1 is SEHNR and CDR2 is FQNEAQ (reference sequence). The CDR3 protein is CASSLSEKVTKAFF. The CDR3 DNA follows: TGTGCCAGCAGCTTATCGGAAAAGGTCACTAAAGCTTTCTTT.

The sample holds one count of this clonotype. The gene calls are TRBV29-1 and TRBJ1-2; D unclear. Germline V CDR1 and CDR2: SQVTM, ANQGSEA. V lost 2 bases and J lost 6, with 4 bases in between. This CDR3 has 10 residues. CDR3 sequence reads: CSVEKDGYTF. In DNA form, the CDR3 reads TGCAGCGTTGAAAAGGATGGCTACACCTTC.

This clonotype was observed a handful of times. This chain links TRBV6-6 with TRBJ1-5, with D possibly being TRBD1 (5 bases). From germline, CDR1 is MNHNY and CDR2 SVGAGI (reference sequence). The V and J ends lost 0 bases and 3 bases respectively, with 9 bases between them. The length of the CDR3 is 15 residues. This CDR3 is CASSYSGTFNQPQHF. CDR3 bases: TGTGCCAGCAGTTACTCCGGGACCTTCAATCAGCCCCAGCATTTT.

Note on this clonotype: A much larger clone lies a single base off, so this may be a read error. CDR3 sequence: CASKDRKFANTGALFF. The CDR3 DNA sequence: TGTGCCAGCAAAGACAGGAAATTCGCGAACACCGGGGCGCTGTTTTTT. The chain has TRBV7-2 and TRBJ2-2, with D possibly being TRBD1 (6 bases). In germline, CDR1 is SGHTA, CDR2 FQGNSA. CDR3 length: 16 residues.

This clonotype has just one count. Being one base from a much bigger clone, this may be a read error. The rearrangement joins TRBV27 to TRBJ1-1; no clear D. Germline V gives CDR1 MNHEY, CDR2 SMNVEV (reference sequence). The CDR3 spans 12 residues. CDR3 protein: CASSSLNTDAFF. The CDR3 DNA follows: TGTGCCAGCAGTTCCTTAAACACTGACGCTTTCTTT.

This clonotype was seen ten or more times. V is TRBV12-3 or TRBV12-4 and J is TRBJ2-3; D is perhaps TRBD1 or TRBD2 (5 bases each). The CDR3 has 14 residues. V was shortened by 4 bases and J by 6 bases, with 14 bases between the two germline ends. The CDR3 nucleotides read TGTGCCAGCAGTTATGGGACGGAGTCGGATACGCAGTATTTT. Protein: CASSYGTESDTQYF.

This clonotype was detected only a few times. The chain carries TRBV6-5 and TRBJ1-1, with 7 nucleotides matching TRBD1. CDR1 and CDR2 (germline): MNHEY, SVGAGI. The CDR3 is 15 residues long. After removal of 5 bases from V and 1 base from J, the junction contained 7 bases not matched to a gene. The CDR3 DNA reads as TGTGCCAGCAGTAGGAACAGGGGTGGGAACACTGAAGCTTTCTTT. Translation gives CASSRNRGGNTEAFF.

Comment on this clonotype: This may stem from a read error, because a much larger clone lies one nucleotide away. The chain employs TRBV7-2 and TRBJ1-6; no definite D call. The CDR3 is made up of 15 amino acids. Germline CDR1 is SGHTA and CDR2 is FQGNSA. CDR3 sequence: CASSLMVTNNSTLHF. The DNA for the CDR3 is TGTGCCAGCAGCTTAATGGTCACGAATAATTCAACCCTCCACTTT.

V gene TRBV20-1 combines with J gene TRBJ1-1; D gene unclear. The CDR3 has 12 residues. In germline, CDR1 is DFQATT, CDR2 SNEGSKA (reference sequence). Between the trimmed V and J ends, which lost 1 base and 7 bases, there was a span of 10 bases. The CDR3 sequence: CSARAGYREAFF. In DNA, the CDR3 is TGCAGTGCTAGAGCCGGATATCGTGAAGCTTTCTTT.

This chain joins TRBV6-5 and TRBJ1-5, with D unresolved. The CDR3 is made up of 14 amino acids. Trimming cost V 4 bases and J 1 base, with 8 bases left between them. Looked up from germline, CDR1 is MNHEY and CDR2 is SVGAGI. CDR3 loop: CASSSLRSNQPQHF. For the CDR3, the DNA is TGTGCCAGCAGTTCGCTGCGAAGCAATCAGCCCCAGCATTTT.

About this clonotype itself: The junction departs from the called germline gene at one end, perhaps through a read error. The rearrangement joins TRBV12-3 or TRBV12-4 to TRBJ1-1; 11 bases match TRBD1. The CDR3 loop spans 15 amino acids. The CDR3 is CDSSKGTGGDTEAFF. DNA for the CDR3: TGTGACAGCAGTAAAGGGACAGGGGGGGACACTGAAGCTTTCTTT.

Comments on this clonotype: A read error may produce the germline difference seen at one junction end. The rearrangement links TRBV11-2 to TRBJ1-2; TRBD1 is a possible D gene (5 bases). CDR3 length: 13 residues. Germline V gene data show CDR1 as SGHAT and CDR2 as FQNNGV. This CDR3 is CASSLGGNYGYAF. The CDR3 DNA reads as TGTGCCAGCAGCTTGGGGGGAAACTATGGCTACGCCTTC.

The chain links TRBV2 to TRBJ1-1; D is undetermined. V lost 4 bases to trimming and J lost 8 bases, with 11 bases between them. Germline V gene lookup returns CDR1 SNHLY and CDR2 FYNNEI. This CDR3 comprises 12 residues. The CDR3 DNA reads as TGTGCCAGCAGTGGGGATGCGGGAGAAGCTTTCTTT. Protein: CASSGDAGEAFF.

This clonotype has only a few counts. This sequence joins TRBV19 and TRBJ2-7; 8 nucleotides align to TRBD1. The CDR3 runs 15 residues. Trimming cost V 2 bases and J 4 bases; bases outside gene matches: 7. CDR1 LNHDA and CDR2 SQIVND come from the germline V gene (reference sequence). CDR3 in amino acids: CASSILGTGKYEQYF. The DNA of the CDR3 is TGTGCCAGTAGTATACTTGGGACAGGTAAATACGAGCAGTACTTC.

The chain has TRBV15 and TRBJ1-4; D is unresolved. Germline V lookup: CDR1 LNHNV, CDR2 YYDKDF (reference sequence). Between the trimmed V and J ends, which lost 1 base and 6 bases, there was a span of 3 bases. This CDR3 has 12 amino acids. The CDR3 sequence is CATSRGYEKLFF. DNA of the CDR3: TGTGCCACCAGCAGAGGCTATGAAAAACTGTTTTTT.

This clonotype has more than one count but fewer than ten. The chain has TRBV7-6 and TRBJ2-2; TRBD1 aligns across 11 bases. V shed 6 bases, J shed 7 bases, and the junction held 13 bases outside the gene matches. CDR3 length: 17 residues. Per the germline V gene, CDR1 is SGHVS and CDR2 is FNYEAQ. CDR3 coding DNA: TGTGCCAGCAGTTTCACCCCCGGGACAGGGGGAGTCGGGGAGCTGTTTTTT. It yields the protein CASSFTPGTGGVGELFF.

The chain has TRBV20-1 and TRBJ2-5; 8 nucleotides agree with TRBD1. The germline gives CDR1 DFQATT, CDR2 SNEGSKA (reference sequence). V was clipped by 4 bases and J by 5 bases; unmatched bases: 9. CDR3 size: 14 residues. The CDR3 loop is CSATIRQGYETQYF. For the CDR3, the DNA is TGCAGTGCTACCATTCGACAGGGGTACGAGACCCAGTACTTC.

This clonotype came up a few times. The chain has TRBV28 and TRBJ2-1; TRBD2 matches 9 bases. CDR1 MDHEN and CDR2 SYDVKM come from the germline V gene. J lost 6 bases, V lost 3 bases, and 9 bases had no gene match. CDR3 length: 16 residues. CDR3 sequence (DNA): TGTGCCAGCAGTTTTGTGGCGGGGGGGCCCGTCAATGAGCAGTTCTTC. It translates to CASSFVAGGPVNEQFF.

This clonotype appeared many times. CDR3 DNA sequence: TGTGCCAGCAGCAGTGACCAGTTGGAGACCCAGTACTTC. It codes for CASSSDQLETQYF. J is TRBJ2-5 and V is TRBV7-9; D is unresolved. Trimming shortened V by 5 bases and J by 5 bases, and 12 bases separated the two germline ends. Germline CDR1 and CDR2: SEHNR and FQNEAQ (reference sequence). The CDR3 contains 13 residues. Variable domain in full (rest from reference TRBV7-9 and TRBJ2-5): DTGVSQNPRHKITKRGQNVTFRCDPISEHNRLYWYRQTLGQGPEFLTYFQNEAQLEKSRLLSDRFSAERPKGSFSTLEIQRTEQGDSAMYLCASSSDQLETQYFGPGTRLLVL.

The chain carries TRBV6-2 or TRBV6-3 and TRBJ2-7; no firm D call. V lost 2 bases and J lost 2, with 10 bases in between. This CDR3 has 14 residues. Germline V gene sequence: CDR1 MNHEY, CDR2 SVGEGT. CDR3 region: CASSYPPATYEQYF. CDR3 DNA sequence: TGTGCCAGCAGTTACCCCCCGGCGACCTACGAGCAGTACTTC.